A single sample is the source of the 18 T cell receptor beta chains below, sequenced in a study of PD-L1 blockade in urothelial cancer. Sequenced by immunoSEQ multiplex PCR; TCRdb stores in-frame clones only, minus some. There are around 70,000 clones in the sample; approximately 80% occur only once, and 4.5% to 5.5% lies in the top ten. The material was PBMCs, obtained around atezolizumab (anti-PD-L1) treatment. All receptors come from a man in his 70s with urothelial cancer.

Concerning this clone itself: This CDR3 is also generated by other DNA sequences in the sample. The chain uses TRBV9 and TRBJ2-3; TRBD1 is a possible D gene (6 bases). The V end lost 0 bases, the J end lost 3 bases, and 11 bases lay between the germline ends. CDR3 length: 15 residues. CDR1 and CDR2 from the germline V gene are SGDLS and YYNGEE. CDR3: CASSVGPGQTDTQYF. The CDR3 coding sequence is TGTGCCAGCAGCGTAGGCCCGGGACAAACAGATACGCAGTATTTT.

Only a few counts were recorded for this clone. This sequence joins TRBV30 and TRBJ2-5; 9 bases are a match to TRBD2. Trimming removed 2 bases from V and 11 bases from J; junction bases left unmatched: 9. Per the germline V gene, CDR1 is GTSNPN and CDR2 is SVGIG (reference sequence). The CDR3 is 13 residues long. In DNA form, the CDR3 reads TGTGCCTGGAGTTCCCAGGCGGGGGGGGAGCAGTACTTC. Its protein is CAWSSQAGGEQYF.

This rearrangement joins TRBV18 to TRBJ2-7; the match to TRBD1 covers 10 bases. Per germline, CDR1 KGHSH and CDR2 LQKENI. The CDR3 length is 15 residues. V shed 6 bases and J 2 bases; nucleotides not matched to a gene: 7. As DNA, the CDR3 is TGTGCCAGCTCCCCCATCGGACAGGGGGCCTACGAGCAGTACTTC. The encoded protein is CASSPIGQGAYEQYF.

This clone was found once. The chain couples TRBV9 to TRBJ2-2; 7 bases align to TRBD1. Germline V CDR1 and CDR2: SGDLS, YYNGEE. Losses at the gene ends were 3 bases for V and 0 bases for J; bases not matched to a gene: 5. The CDR3 is made up of 16 amino acids. The CDR3 nucleotides read TGTGCCAGCAGCGCGTGGACAGGCGCGAACACCGGGGAGCTGTTTTTT. It encodes CASSAWTGANTGELFF.

The CDR3: CASKASGYNEQFF. The CDR3 nucleotides read TGTGCCAGTAAGGCTAGCGGCTACAATGAGCAGTTCTTC. The J gene is TRBJ2-1, the V gene TRBV19; TRBD2 matches 7 bases. Germline CDR1 and CDR2: LNHDA and SQIVND (reference sequence). The CDR3 extends over 13 amino acids. Trimming cost V 7 bases and J 3 bases; bases outside gene matches: 3.

This chain joins TRBV18 and TRBJ2-3, with TRBD2 matching 13 bases. CDR1 and CDR2 (germline): KGHSH, LQKENI. The CDR3 spans 17 residues. With V trimmed by 3 bases and J by 2 bases, 5 bases remained unmatched. Here the CDR3 DNA reads TGTGCCAGCTCACCTAGACTAGCGGGAGGAACCACAGATACGCAGTATTTT. Its translation: CASSPRLAGGTTDTQYF. The whole variable domain, filled in from reference TRBV18 and TRBJ2-3, reads NAGVMQNPRHLVRRRGQEARLRCSPMKGHSHVYWYRQLPEEGLKFMVYLQKENIIDESGMPKERFSAEFPKEGPSILRIQQVVRGDSAAYFCASSPRLAGGTTDTQYFGPGTRLTVL.

V is TRBV9 and J is TRBJ2-7; the D gene is possibly TRBD1 (5 bases). Germline-derived CDR1 and CDR2 are SGDLS and YYNGEE. V was pared by 0 bases and J by 0 bases, with 10 bases between. The CDR3 covers 15 residues. This chain's CDR3 is CASSVEGVPSYEQYF. The DNA of the CDR3 is TGTGCCAGCAGCGTAGAAGGGGTTCCCTCCTACGAGCAGTACTTC.

The chain links TRBV6-1 to TRBJ2-1, with D maybe TRBD2 (5 bases). The ends were cut back, 1 base at V and 2 bases at J, with 6 bases in the middle. The CDR3 consists of 14 residues. Germline CDR1 reads MNHNS; CDR2 reads SASEGT. The CDR3 DNA reads as TGTGCCAGCAGTGAAGGAGGGACCTACAATGAGCAGTTCTTC. It translates to CASSEGGTYNEQFF.

The genes are TRBV5-1 and TRBJ2-7, with 8 bases identical to TRBD1. This CDR3 contains 14 residues. Germline V CDR1 and CDR2: SGHRS, YFSETQ. V dropped 4 bases and J dropped 2; count of bases not matched to a gene: 5. The CDR3 DNA sequence: TGCGCCAGCAGCAGCGACAGGGGCCCCTACGAGCAGTACTTC. This encodes CASSSDRGPYEQYF.

The chain recombines TRBV19 with TRBJ1-2; D is unclear. Trimming left V 5 bases short and J 2 bases short, with 9 bases between. Germline V lookup: CDR1 LNHDA, CDR2 SQIVND (reference sequence). The CDR3 consists of 13 residues. The CDR3, as DNA: TGTGCCAGTAGTGAGGTTACCAACTATGGCTACACCTTC. Its translation: CASSEVTNYGYTF. Full variable domain (rest looked up from reference TRBV19 and TRBJ1-2): DGGITQSPKYLFRKEGQNVTLSCEQNLNHDAMYWYRQDPGQGLRLIYYSQIVNDFQKGDIAEGYSVSREKKESFPLTVTSAQKNPTAFYLCASSEVTNYGYTFGSGTRLTVV.

As DNA, the CDR3 is TGTGCCAGTAGTATCCCGAGGGGAAACACCATATATTTT. Translated, it gives CASSIPRGNTIYF. This chain uses TRBV19 with TRBJ1-3; D gene ambiguous. The CDR3 totals 13 residues. The V gene's germline CDR1 is LNHDA and CDR2 SQIVND (reference sequence). Trimming pared 3 bases from V and 4 bases from J, leaving 7 bases between.

The J gene is TRBJ1-1, the V gene TRBV15; D remains ambiguous. CDR3 size: 18 residues. Germline V lookup: CDR1 LNHNV, CDR2 YYDKDF (reference sequence). V dropped 0 bases and J dropped 1 base, with 18 bases sitting between them. This chain's CDR3 is CATSRDRRRAAPNTEAFF. CDR3 nucleotides: TGTGCCACCAGCAGAGATAGGCGGAGGGCAGCGCCGAACACTGAAGCTTTCTTT.

The table lists this clone with a count of one. The chain uses TRBV29-1 and TRBJ2-1; D gene unclear. Looked up from germline, CDR1 is SQVTM and CDR2 is ANQGSEA. The CDR3 spans 14 residues. Trimming pared 8 bases from V and 6 bases from J, leaving 20 bases between. CDR3 coding DNA: TGCAGCCATGACGGAGTACCGCCGGGCAATGAGCAGTTCTTC. This encodes CSHDGVPPGNEQFF.

The chain carries TRBV28 and TRBJ2-1; 13 bases are a match to TRBD2. CDR3 length: 19 residues. Germline loops: CDR1 MDHEN, CDR2 SYDVKM. J lost 2 bases, V lost 2 bases, and 9 bases had no gene match. CDR3 sequence (DNA): TGTGCCAGCAGTTTACCCCACGGGACTAGCGGGAACACCTACAATGAGCAGTTCTTC. Its protein product is CASSLPHGTSGNTYNEQFF.

This chain connects TRBV6-1 to TRBJ2-2, with D possibly matching TRBD2 (6 bases). The V end lost 7 bases, the J end lost 0 bases, and 12 bases lay between the germline ends. The CDR3 loop spans 15 amino acids. The V gene's germline CDR1 is MNHNS and CDR2 SASEGT. CDR3 DNA: TGTGCCAGCATTAAGGGACTCGCGAACACCGGGGAGCTGTTTTTT. It encodes CASIKGLANTGELFF.

The chain joins TRBV6-5 to TRBJ1-6; D perhaps matches TRBD1 (5 bases). CDR3 length: 14 amino acids. Germline loops: CDR1 MNHEY, CDR2 SVGAGI. Trimming shortened V by 2 bases and J by 8 bases, and 10 bases separated the two germline ends. The CDR3 nucleotides read TGTGCCAGCAGTTACAATGGCAGGGATTCACCCCTCCACTTT. Amino acids: CASSYNGRDSPLHF.

The chain joins TRBV15 to TRBJ2-5, with 13 bases that match TRBD2. The germline V gene encodes CDR1 LNHNV and CDR2 YYDKDF (reference sequence). The length of the CDR3 is 17 residues. V gave up 1 base and J gave up 2 bases; unmatched junction bases: 4. The CDR3 bases are TGTGCCACCAGCAGAGGTGAGGGACTAGCGGGACAAGAGACCCAGTACTTC. This codes for CATSRGEGLAGQETQYF.

This CDR3 reads CATSTGLKNEQFF. CDR3 DNA: TGTGCCACCAGCACGGGACTGAAGAATGAGCAGTTCTTC. The chain joins TRBV15 to TRBJ2-1; D is possibly TRBD2 (6 bases). Germline CDR1 LNHNV, CDR2 YYDKDF (reference sequence). This CDR3 has 13 amino acids. V was clipped by 4 bases and J by 7 bases, with 11 bases between them.